The 4 T cell receptor beta chains below all came from one sample that was sequenced in a study of CD8 T cells in Susac syndrome. Reverse transcription used roughly 0.45 to 1 ug RNA and random hexamers. TCRdb itself ran the immunoSEQ multiplex PCR reads through MiXCR, one entry per CDR3 protein. The table has roughly 120,000 distinct CDR3 sequences, around 94% seen once. The sequenced material came from CD4+ T cells from PBMCs. The receptors stem from a human donor with multiple sclerosis.

The rearrangement joins TRBV2 to TRBJ2-1; D remains unclear. Germline-derived CDR1 and CDR2 are SNHLY and FYNNEI. Trimming removed 4 bases from V and 3 bases from J, with 10 bases in between. The CDR3 runs to 14 residues. CDR3 loop: CASSVGANYNEQFF. Written as DNA, the CDR3 is TGTGCCAGCAGTGTAGGAGCGAACTACAATGAGCAGTTCTTC.

This chain connects TRBV20-1 to TRBJ1-2; 10 bases line up with TRBD1. The CDR3 is made up of 14 amino acids. V trimming: 6 bases; J trimming: 4 bases; junction bases outside the gene matches: 8. Germline V gene sequence: CDR1 DFQATT, CDR2 SNEGSKA (reference sequence). For the CDR3, the DNA is TGCAGTGCGGTGACAGGGGGCCCTGCCTATGGCTACACCTTC. Amino acids: CSAVTGGPAYGYTF.

This rearrangement joins TRBV20-1 to TRBJ2-7; D call uncertain. Germline loops: CDR1 DFQATT, CDR2 SNEGSKA (reference sequence). The CDR3 loop spans 13 amino acids. V lost 1 base and J lost 0, with 7 bases in between. The CDR3 nucleotides read TGCAGTGCTAGAGTGCCGGGCTCCTACGAGCAGTACTTC. As protein: CSARVPGSYEQYF.

The chain joins TRBV7-9 to TRBJ1-2; unclear D gene. The germline V gene encodes CDR1 SEHNR and CDR2 FQNEAQ (reference sequence). The CDR3 loop spans 11 amino acids. Deletions cut 5 bases from V and 8 bases from J, with 9 bases between. This CDR3 reads CASSPFEGYTF. The CDR3 coding sequence is TGTGCCAGCAGCCCCTTTGAGGGCTACACCTTC.